Listed below are T cell receptor beta chains from one sample, sequenced in a study of neoadjuvant nivolumab and ipilimumab in lung cancer. Sequencing was performed with immunoSEQ multiplex PCR; in TCRdb, only in-frame clones are kept and a portion is missing. This sample carries some 27,000 clones, around 80% of them seen once, and the ten largest clones take roughly 6%. The source material was peripheral blood, sampled before neoadjuvant nivolumab, alone or with ipilimumab. Receptors originate from an adult with non-small cell lung cancer. The CDR3 runs from the conserved cysteine through the conserved F or W. The D gene is left open where the match is weak. The listing skips clone size in some rows; elsewhere it reads once, few, many or a size class.

v_call: TRBV19; clone_size: NA; d_call: NA; j_call: TRBJ1-5; cdr3_aa: CASSIDRLVKHQPQHF; cdr3_nt: TGTGCCAGTAGTATAGATCGTCTGGTGAAACATCAGCCCCAGCATTTT
v_call: TRBV5-1; clone_size: NA; d_call: NA; j_call: TRBJ2-7; cdr3_aa: CASNFPGEREQYF; cdr3_nt: TGCGCCAGCAACTTTCCGGGGGAGAGGGAGCAGTACTTC
v_call: TRBV7-8; clone_size: NA; d_call: NA; j_call: TRBJ1-1; cdr3_aa: CASSVDVGAEAFF; cdr3_nt: TGTGCCAGCAGCGTAGATGTGGGGGCTGAAGCTTTCTTT
v_call: TRBV7-3; clone_size: NA; d_call: NA; j_call: TRBJ2-1; cdr3_aa: CASSLIPKGAGGQFF; cdr3_nt: TGTGCCAGCAGCTTAATCCCTAAGGGGGCGGGGGGGCAGTTCTTC
v_call: TRBV18; clone_size: few; d_call: TRBD1; j_call: TRBJ1-1; cdr3_aa: CASSPGGVRNTEAFF; cdr3_nt: TGTGCCAGCTCCCCAGGGGGCGTGAGGAACACTGAAGCTTTCTTT
v_call: TRBV2; clone_size: NA; d_call: NA; j_call: TRBJ1-1; cdr3_aa: CASSLLGERTEAFF; cdr3_nt: TGTGCCAGCAGTCTTTTGGGGGAGCGCACTGAAGCTTTCTTT
v_call: TRBV6-5; clone_size: NA; d_call: TRBD1; j_call: TRBJ2-2; cdr3_aa: CASIGTGGTGELFF; cdr3_nt: TGTGCCAGCATTGGGACAGGGGGCACCGGGGAGCTGTTTTTT
v_call: TRBV11-2; clone_size: NA; d_call: NA; j_call: TRBJ2-3; cdr3_aa: CASSFGVPDTQYF; cdr3_nt: TGTGCCAGCAGCTTCGGTGTTCCAGATACGCAGTATTTT
v_call: TRBV14; clone_size: NA; d_call: NA; j_call: TRBJ1-1; cdr3_aa: CASSQERNTEAFF; cdr3_nt: TGTGCCAGCAGCCAAGAACGAAACACTGAAGCTTTCTTT
v_call: TRBV5-1; clone_size: NA; d_call: TRBD1; j_call: TRBJ1-4; cdr3_aa: CASSLDRGGNEKLFF; cdr3_nt: TGCGCCAGCAGCTTGGACAGGGGTGGTAATGAAAAACTGTTTTTT
v_call: TRBV19; clone_size: few; d_call: TRBD1; j_call: TRBJ2-1; cdr3_aa: CASSWTGSHNEQFF; cdr3_nt: TGTGCCAGTAGTTGGACAGGGTCCCACAATGAGCAGTTCTTC
v_call: TRBV15; clone_size: NA; d_call: NA; j_call: TRBJ2-3; cdr3_aa: CATSRATGKRTDTQYF; cdr3_nt: TGTGCCACCAGCAGGGCCACAGGGAAACGCACAGATACGCAGTATTTT
v_call: TRBV18; clone_size: NA; d_call: TRBD1; j_call: TRBJ1-4; cdr3_aa: CASSPRQGATNEKLFF; cdr3_nt: TGTGCCAGCTCACCACGTCAGGGGGCAACTAATGAAAAACTGTTTTTT
v_call: TRBV5-4; clone_size: NA; d_call: TRBD1; j_call: TRBJ2-5; cdr3_aa: CASSPGQGEVETQYF; cdr3_nt: TGTGCCAGCAGCCCTGGACAGGGGGAAGTCGAGACCCAGTACTTC
v_call: TRBV5-1; clone_size: NA; d_call: NA; j_call: TRBJ2-1; cdr3_aa: CASSFRPINEQFF; cdr3_nt: TGCGCCAGCAGCTTCCGGCCTATCAATGAGCAGTTCTTC
v_call: TRBV5-4; clone_size: NA; d_call: NA; j_call: TRBJ1-2; cdr3_aa: CASTTTTGTRGNYGYTF; cdr3_nt: TGTGCCAGCACCACAACGACCGGGACAAGAGGGAACTATGGCTACACCTTC
v_call: TRBV18; clone_size: few; d_call: NA; j_call: TRBJ1-1; cdr3_aa: CASSPEFRGTEAFF; cdr3_nt: TGTGCCAGCTCACCTGAATTTCGAGGAACTGAAGCTTTCTTT
v_call: TRBV2; clone_size: few; d_call: NA; j_call: TRBJ2-3; cdr3_aa: CASSELVGTDTQYF; cdr3_nt: TGTGCCAGCAGTGAATTGGTCGGCACAGATACGCAGTATTTT
v_call: TRBV4-3; clone_size: NA; d_call: NA; j_call: TRBJ2-1; cdr3_aa: CASSTLGGSYNEQFF; cdr3_nt: TGCGCCAGCAGCACTCTAGGGGGCTCCTACAATGAGCAGTTCTTC
v_call: TRBV4-3; clone_size: NA; d_call: NA; j_call: TRBJ2-2; cdr3_aa: CASSLQRANTGELFF; cdr3_nt: TGCGCCAGCAGCCTGCAGCGGGCGAACACCGGGGAGCTGTTTTTT
v_call: TRBV25-1; clone_size: NA; d_call: NA; j_call: TRBJ2-6; cdr3_aa: CASRDRPLLSGANVLTF; cdr3_nt: TGTGCCAGCAGAGACAGGCCTCTACTCTCTGGGGCCAACGTCCTGACTTTC
v_call: TRBV9; clone_size: NA; d_call: NA; j_call: TRBJ2-2; cdr3_aa: CASSTGTVGTGELFF; cdr3_nt: TGTGCCAGCAGCACCGGGACGGTGGGCACCGGGGAGCTGTTTTTT
v_call: TRBV5-5; clone_size: NA; d_call: TRBD1; j_call: TRBJ1-1; cdr3_aa: CASSRIQGALNTEAFF; cdr3_nt: TGTGCCAGCAGCAGAATACAGGGGGCGCTGAACACTGAAGCTTTCTTT
v_call: TRBV11-3; clone_size: NA; d_call: NA; j_call: TRBJ2-2; cdr3_aa: CASSPRTANGELFF; cdr3_nt: TGTGCCAGCAGCCCGAGGACAGCAAACGGGGAGCTGTTTTTT
v_call: TRBV10-1; clone_size: NA; d_call: NA; j_call: TRBJ1-1; cdr3_aa: CASSAPETPGHTEAFF; cdr3_nt: TGCGCCAGCAGTGCCCCCGAGACACCAGGGCACACTGAAGCTTTCTTT
v_call: TRBV19; clone_size: NA; d_call: NA; j_call: TRBJ1-1; cdr3_aa: CASSRTGVTEAFF; cdr3_nt: TGTGCCAGTAGTCGGACGGGGGTGACTGAAGCTTTCTTT
v_call: TRBV29-1; clone_size: NA; d_call: NA; j_call: TRBJ1-1; cdr3_aa: CSVRAQGEAFF; cdr3_nt: TGCAGCGTTAGGGCTCAGGGTGAAGCTTTCTTT
v_call: TRBV27; clone_size: NA; d_call: NA; j_call: TRBJ1-1; cdr3_aa: CASSFSSRVSTEAFF; cdr3_nt: TGTGCCAGCAGTTTTAGCAGCAGGGTTAGCACTGAAGCTTTCTTT
v_call: TRBV7-3; clone_size: NA; d_call: NA; j_call: TRBJ1-1; cdr3_aa: CASSLKGGRTEAFF; cdr3_nt: TGTGCCAGCAGCTTAAAGGGGGGTAGGACTGAAGCTTTCTTT
v_call: TRBV7-2; clone_size: NA; d_call: NA; j_call: TRBJ2-1; cdr3_aa: CASSLVVGGPRNEQFF; cdr3_nt: TGTGCCAGCAGCTTAGTGGTGGGGGGGCCGAGGAATGAGCAGTTCTTC
v_call: TRBV5-5; clone_size: NA; d_call: TRBD1; j_call: TRBJ2-6; cdr3_aa: CASSLGTGVSGANVLTF; cdr3_nt: TGTGCCAGCAGCTTAGGGACAGGGGTGTCCGGGGCCAACGTCCTGACTTTC
v_call: TRBV11-2; clone_size: NA; d_call: NA; j_call: TRBJ2-7; cdr3_aa: CASSHFGQGMKDYEQYF; cdr3_nt: TGTGCCAGCAGCCACTTTGGTCAAGGGATGAAGGACTACGAGCAGTACTTC
v_call: TRBV7-2; clone_size: few; d_call: NA; j_call: TRBJ1-3; cdr3_aa: CASSLPGDTIYF; cdr3_nt: TGTGCCAGCAGCTTACCAGGGGACACCATATATTTT
v_call: TRBV11-3; clone_size: once; d_call: NA; j_call: TRBJ2-3; cdr3_aa: CASSLRGTDTQYF; cdr3_nt: TGTGCCAGCAGCTTACGAGGGACAGATACGCAGTATTTT
v_call: TRBV4-2; clone_size: NA; d_call: TRBD1; j_call: TRBJ1-5; cdr3_aa: CASSPQGRQGSYQPQHF; cdr3_nt: TGTGCCAGCAGCCCTCAAGGGAGACAGGGCTCCTATCAGCCCCAGCATTTT
v_call: TRBV5-5; clone_size: NA; d_call: TRBD1; j_call: TRBJ1-5; cdr3_aa: CASSLRDRGLQPQHF; cdr3_nt: TGTGCCAGCAGCCTTCGGGACAGGGGGCTTCAGCCCCAGCATTTT
v_call: TRBV9; clone_size: NA; d_call: NA; j_call: TRBJ2-3; cdr3_aa: CASSYRGTRTDTQYF; cdr3_nt: TGTGCCAGCAGCTATCGTGGGACTCGCACAGATACGCAGTATTTT
v_call: TRBV5-8; clone_size: NA; d_call: NA; j_call: TRBJ2-3; cdr3_aa: CASSDGGQRSADTQYF; cdr3_nt: TGTGCCAGCAGCGATGGCGGACAGCGATCGGCAGATACGCAGTATTTT
v_call: TRBV18; clone_size: few; d_call: NA; j_call: TRBJ1-4; cdr3_aa: CASSERATNEKLFF; cdr3_nt: TGTGCCAGCTCAGAGCGTGCAACTAATGAAAAACTGTTTTTT
v_call: TRBV6-5; clone_size: few; d_call: NA; j_call: TRBJ1-6; cdr3_aa: CASSSRGGDSPLHF; cdr3_nt: TGTGCCAGCAGTTCCAGGGGAGGTGACTCACCCCTCCACTTT
v_call: TRBV2; clone_size: once; d_call: NA; j_call: TRBJ1-4; cdr3_aa: CASKGGNEKLFF; cdr3_nt: TGTGCCAGCAAGGGAGGGAATGAAAAACTGTTTTTT
v_call: TRBV10-3; clone_size: NA; d_call: TRBD2; j_call: TRBJ2-3; cdr3_aa: CAISPGLAGGTDTQYF; cdr3_nt: TGTGCCATCAGCCCTGGACTAGCGGGAGGCACAGATACGCAGTATTTT
v_call: TRBV7-9; clone_size: NA; d_call: TRBD1; j_call: TRBJ2-3; cdr3_aa: CASSHWQGVGTDTQYF; cdr3_nt: TGTGCCAGCAGCCATTGGCAGGGGGTGGGCACAGATACGCAGTATTTT
v_call: TRBV5-1; clone_size: NA; d_call: TRBD1; j_call: TRBJ1-2; cdr3_aa: CASRPGQGNYGYTF; cdr3_nt: TGCGCCAGCAGACCGGGACAGGGTAACTATGGCTACACCTTC
v_call: TRBV11-2; clone_size: NA; d_call: NA; j_call: TRBJ2-5; cdr3_aa: CASSLGLEETQYF; cdr3_nt: TGTGCCAGCAGCTTGGGACTGGAAGAGACCCAGTACTTC
v_call: TRBV6-5; clone_size: NA; d_call: TRBD1; j_call: TRBJ1-6; cdr3_aa: CASSKMTGGNSPLHF; cdr3_nt: TGTGCCAGCAGTAAAATGACAGGGGGTAATTCACCCCTCCACTTT
v_call: TRBV19; clone_size: NA; d_call: TRBD2; j_call: TRBJ2-5; cdr3_aa: CASSPGLAGETQYF; cdr3_nt: TGTGCCAGTAGCCCTGGACTAGCTGGAGAGACCCAGTACTTC
v_call: TRBV5-1; clone_size: once; d_call: NA; j_call: TRBJ2-2; cdr3_aa: CASSLEGGDTGELFF; cdr3_nt: TGCGCCAGCAGCTTGGAGGGGGGGGACACCGGGGAGCTGTTTTTT
v_call: TRBV5-1; clone_size: NA; d_call: TRBD2; j_call: TRBJ2-3; cdr3_aa: CASSPGSGGEQYF; cdr3_nt: TGCGCCAGCAGCCCTGGGAGCGGGGGGGAGCAGTATTTT
v_call: TRBV2; clone_size: NA; d_call: NA; j_call: TRBJ1-4; cdr3_aa: CASRGAGAPNEKLFF; cdr3_nt: TGTGCCAGCAGGGGGGCAGGAGCCCCTAATGAAAAACTGTTTTTT
v_call: TRBV19; clone_size: NA; d_call: TRBD1; j_call: TRBJ2-5; cdr3_aa: CASSPTGVGETQYF; cdr3_nt: TGTGCCAGTAGCCCGACAGGGGTAGGGGAGACCCAGTACTTC